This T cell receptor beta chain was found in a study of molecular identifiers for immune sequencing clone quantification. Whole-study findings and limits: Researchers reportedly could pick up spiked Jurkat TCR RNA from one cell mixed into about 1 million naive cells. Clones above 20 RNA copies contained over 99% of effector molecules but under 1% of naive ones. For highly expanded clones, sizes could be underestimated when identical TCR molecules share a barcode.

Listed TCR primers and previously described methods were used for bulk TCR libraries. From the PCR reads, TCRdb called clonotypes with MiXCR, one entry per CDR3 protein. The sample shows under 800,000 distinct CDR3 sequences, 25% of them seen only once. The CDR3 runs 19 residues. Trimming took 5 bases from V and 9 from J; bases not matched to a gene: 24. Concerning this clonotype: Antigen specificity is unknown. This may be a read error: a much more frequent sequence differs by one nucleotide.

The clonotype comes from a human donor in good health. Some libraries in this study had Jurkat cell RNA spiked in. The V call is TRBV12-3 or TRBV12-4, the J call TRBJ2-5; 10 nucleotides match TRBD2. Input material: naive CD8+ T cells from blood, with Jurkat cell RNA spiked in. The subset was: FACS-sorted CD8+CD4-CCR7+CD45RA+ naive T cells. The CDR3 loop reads CASSHVRGDTAGGKRAQYF. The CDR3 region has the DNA TGTGCCAGCAGTCACGTCCGCGGTGATACAGCGGGGGGGAAGCGGGCCCAGTACTTC.